The 29 T cell receptor beta chains presented below share a single source sample, sequenced in a study of T-cell memory formation after mild COVID-19. Via MiXCR, TCRdb re-called the 5' RACE reads, giving one row per CDR3 protein. The table lists 550,000 to 600,000 distinct CDR3 sequences, roughly 22% of them singletons. Sequencing was performed on PBMCs or a T cell subset sorted from them (not recorded which). The source of these receptors is an adult woman who had mild COVID-19 (a few samples of this study predate the infection). Cell type and time point are not known.

This clonotype was seen a handful of times. The V gene is TRBV6-5, the J gene TRBJ1-1; the D gene is possibly TRBD1 (5 bases). CDR1 and CDR2 (germline): MNHEY, SVGAGI. Trimming removed 6 bases from V and 2 bases from J, with 13 bases in between. The CDR3 sequence is 14 residues long. CDR3 protein: CASSRGGGNTEAFF. The CDR3 DNA follows: TGTGCCAGCAGCCGGGGGGGGGGAAACACTGAAGCTTTCTTT.

The chain carries TRBV18 and TRBJ2-3; D possibly corresponds to TRBD1 (6 bases). The V gene's germline CDR1 is KGHSH and CDR2 LQKENI. CDR3 size: 15 residues. Trimming left V 4 bases short and J 6 bases short, with 17 bases between. The CDR3 loop reads CASSRGQSRSDTQYF. The CDR3 DNA sequence: TGTGCCAGCTCACGAGGACAGTCCCGATCGGATACGCAGTATTTT.

This chain links TRBV4-1 with TRBJ2-6, with TRBD1 matching over 9 bases. J was trimmed by 0 bases and V by 5 bases; bases with no gene match: 5. The CDR3 covers 17 residues. Germline CDR1 and CDR2: MGHRA and YSYEKL. CDR3 amino acids: CASSIGTGRSGANVLTF. The DNA for the CDR3 is TGCGCCAGCAGCATCGGGACAGGGCGCTCTGGGGCCAACGTCCTGACTTTC.

This clonotype has just a few counts. The chain joins TRBV6-5 to TRBJ2-3, with a tentative D call TRBD2 (7 bases). The CDR3 totals 19 residues. Trimming took 0 bases from V and 1 from J, leaving 20 bases between them. CDR1 is MNHEY, CDR2 SVGAGI, per germline. The CDR3 DNA reads as TGTGCCAGCAGTTACTCGAGGGCGGGGGCACACTTTCGCACAGATACGCAGTATTTT. Translation gives CASSYSRAGAHFRTDTQYF.

The chain recombines TRBV11-1 with TRBJ2-2; 10 nucleotides match TRBD2. Per the germline V gene, CDR1 is SGHAT and CDR2 is FQDESV (reference sequence). Trimming removed 5 bases from V and 4 bases from J; junction bases left unmatched: 4. The CDR3 loop spans 15 amino acids. In DNA, the CDR3 is TGTGCCAGCAGCCCAATAGCGGGGGGCACCGGGGAGCTGTTTTTT. This sequence encodes CASSPIAGGTGELFF.

The table lists this clonotype with many counts. V usage is TRBV4-1 and J usage is TRBJ1-1, with D perhaps TRBD1 (5 bases). Germline V CDR1 and CDR2: MGHRA, YSYEKL. There are 14 residues in the CDR3. The V and J ends lost 1 base and 0 bases respectively, with 6 bases between them. The CDR3 DNA reads as TGCGCCAGCAGCCAAGGGGGCATGAACACTGAAGCTTTCTTT. It encodes CASSQGGMNTEAFF.

This clonotype was picked up one time. The CDR3 sequence: CASSSSSGGGETQYF. CDR3 nucleotides: TGTGCCAGCAGCTCCTCTAGCGGGGGTGGGGAGACCCAGTACTTC. The chain combines TRBV7-3 with TRBJ2-5; 10 bases fit TRBD2. Germline CDR1 reads SGHTA; CDR2 reads FQGTGA. This CDR3 has 15 amino acids. V trimming: 4 bases; J trimming: 5 bases; junction bases outside the gene matches: 7.

The CDR3 nucleotides are TGTGCCAGCACCCGCAACAGGGTTAACGGCTACACCTTC. Its translation is CASTRNRVNGYTF. This rearrangement joins TRBV12-3 or TRBV12-4 to TRBJ1-2; D perhaps matches TRBD1 (6 bases). The germline V and J ends were trimmed by 7 bases and 8 bases, with 17 bases remaining between them. This CDR3 has 13 residues.

The CDR3 DNA sequence: TGTGCCAGCAGTCAAGGGCTCCAGTCGGCCTACGAGCAGTACTTC. Its translation is CASSQGLQSAYEQYF. The chain carries TRBV27 and TRBJ2-7; D remains ambiguous. The V end was cut by 5 bases, the J end by 2 bases, with 16 bases between. CDR3 size: 15 residues. Germline-derived CDR1 and CDR2 are MNHEY and SMNVEV (reference sequence).

The chain couples TRBV5-1 to TRBJ1-1; D gene unclear. Trimming stripped 1 base from V and 1 base from J, with 11 bases between. The CDR3 runs to 15 residues. CDR1 is SGHRS and CDR2 is YFSETQ in the germline V gene. Written as DNA, the CDR3 is TGCGCCAGCAGCTTGATCCTATTGGGGAACACTGAAGCTTTCTTT. Protein sequence: CASSLILLGNTEAFF.

Ten or more counts support this clonotype. This chain links TRBV7-9 with TRBJ2-7; 13 nucleotides line up with TRBD2. J lost 2 bases, V lost 5 bases, and 3 bases had no gene match. CDR3 length equals 15 residues. Germline-derived CDR1 and CDR2 are SEHNR and FQNEAQ (reference sequence). This chain's CDR3 is CASSQLAGGPYEQYF. The DNA for the CDR3 is TGTGCCAGCAGCCAACTAGCGGGAGGGCCCTACGAGCAGTACTTC.

The rearrangement links TRBV9 to TRBJ1-2; D remains ambiguous. Trimming removed 5 bases at V and 4 bases at J, with 9 bases between. CDR3 length: 12 amino acids. Germline lookup yields CDR1 SGDLS and CDR2 YYNGEE. The CDR3 sequence is CASSHGVYGYTF. CDR3 DNA sequence: TGTGCCAGCAGTCACGGAGTCTATGGCTACACCTTC.

In this sample, this clonotype turned up a few times. The rearrangement uses TRBV5-1 and TRBJ2-1; 7 bases line up with TRBD1. After removal of 0 bases from V and 2 bases from J, the junction contained 2 bases not matched to a gene. This CDR3 spans 15 amino acids. Germline V gene data show CDR1 as SGHRS and CDR2 as YFSETQ. Here the CDR3 DNA reads TGCGCCAGCAGCTTGGAAGGGGGCCCCTACAATGAGCAGTTCTTC. Amino acids: CASSLEGGPYNEQFF.

In its sample, this clonotype was seen many times. The rearrangement joins TRBV12-3 or TRBV12-4 to TRBJ2-1, with TRBD2 identical over 14 bases. Trimming at V came to 1 base and at J to 8 bases, leaving 4 bases not matched to a gene. The CDR3 has 16 amino acids. The CDR3 here is CASSLGTSGGYHEQFF. Written as DNA, the CDR3 is TGTGCCAGCAGTTTAGGGACTAGCGGGGGGTATCATGAGCAGTTCTTC.

This clonotype was seen a handful of times. The gene calls are TRBV6-2 or TRBV6-3 and TRBJ1-2; no reliable D call. Deletions cut 8 bases from V and 0 bases from J, with 10 bases between. The V gene's germline CDR1 is MNHEY and CDR2 SVGEGT. The CDR3 is made up of 13 amino acids. The CDR3 loop is CASDIGANYGYTF. For the CDR3, the DNA is TGTGCCAGCGATATCGGAGCTAACTATGGCTACACCTTC.

In its sample, this clonotype was seen a few times. The chain carries TRBV7-6 and TRBJ1-1, with unresolved D. The CDR3 contains 14 residues. Germline loops: CDR1 SGHVS, CDR2 FNYEAQ. V was cut by 5 bases and J by 1 base, with 11 bases left in between. DNA for the CDR3: TGTGCCAGCAGCCCTGGACGCCCGAACACTGAAGCTTTCTTT. The encoded protein is CASSPGRPNTEAFF.

This clonotype was picked up a small number of times. The chain is built from TRBV21-1 and TRBJ2-1. TRBV21-1 is a recognized pseudogene. There are 10 residues in the CDR3. The CDR3 DNA sequence: TGTGCCAGCAGAGGTGTTGAGCAGTTCTTC. Protein sequence: CASRGVEQFF.

Many counts were recorded for this clonotype. The chain links TRBV7-6 to TRBJ2-1, with D possibly TRBD1 on 6 matching bases. Germline V gives CDR1 SGHVS, CDR2 FNYEAQ. V lost 5 bases, J lost 1 base, and 12 bases lay in between. CDR3 size: 15 residues. This CDR3 is CASSRDIGSYNEQFF. The CDR3 DNA reads TGTGCCAGCAGCAGGGACATAGGGTCCTACAATGAGCAGTTCTTC.

The table lists this clonotype with a few counts. J is TRBJ2-4 and V is TRBV29-1; D may be TRBD1 (6 bases). The V end was cut by 1 base, the J end by 0 bases, with 34 bases between. Germline-derived CDR1 and CDR2 are SQVTM and ANQGSEA. This CDR3 is 23 amino acids long. CDR3 loop: CSVEALPGDDMHGELLAKNIQYF. The CDR3 DNA reads TGCAGCGTTGAAGCTCTCCCAGGGGATGACATGCATGGAGAGTTATTAGCCAAAAACATTCAGTACTTC. Filled out from reference TRBV29-1 and TRBJ2-4, the complete variable domain reads SAVISQKPSRDICQRGTSLTIQCQVDSQVTMMFWYRQQPGQSLTLIATANQGSEATYESGFVIDKFPISRPNLTFSTLTVSNMSPEDSSIYLCSVEALPGDDMHGELLAKNIQYFGAGTRLSVL.

CDR3 protein: CASSQVPGLAGAYNEQFF. For the CDR3, the DNA is TGCGCCAGCAGCCAAGTCCCGGGACTAGCGGGAGCCTACAATGAGCAGTTCTTC. V gene TRBV4-1 combines with J gene TRBJ2-1, with 14 bases lining up with TRBD2. V lost 1 base and J lost 2; bases outside the gene matches: 4. CDR3 length: 18 amino acids. The germline gives CDR1 MGHRA, CDR2 YSYEKL.

This clonotype has at least ten counts. The CDR3 spells CASSLEGGEQYF. The CDR3 nucleotides are TGTGCCAGCAGCTTAGAGGGGGGCGAGCAGTACTTC. J is TRBJ2-7 and V is TRBV13; D tentatively reads TRBD1 or TRBD2 (6 bases each). CDR1 is PRHDT, CDR2 FYEKMQ, per germline (reference sequence). This CDR3 has 12 amino acids. With 1 base removed from V and 6 bases from J, the gap between germline ends came to 7 bases.

In its sample, this clonotype was seen many times. The chain carries TRBV12-3 or TRBV12-4 and TRBJ2-5, with D possibly TRBD1 on 6 matching bases. The ends were cut back, 6 bases at V and 7 bases at J, with 21 bases in the middle. This CDR3 has 15 residues. CDR3 residues: CASSVRGSGRGTQYF. In nucleotides, the CDR3 is TGTGCCAGCAGCGTAAGGGGGTCGGGAAGAGGGACCCAGTACTTC.

The CDR3 sequence: CASSRGGLAGSKGSYEQYF. Written as DNA, the CDR3 is TGTGCCAGCAGCCGAGGAGGACTAGCGGGATCCAAGGGATCCTACGAGCAGTACTTC. The chain links TRBV7-2 to TRBJ2-7, with 12 bases aligning to TRBD2. CDR1 SGHTA and CDR2 FQGNSA come from the germline V gene. The length of the CDR3 is 19 residues. The ends lost 5 bases at V and 1 base at J; junction bases unmatched: 15.

The J gene is TRBJ1-2, the V gene TRBV27, with TRBD1 matching 10 bases. The CDR3 is made up of 17 amino acids. Trimming removed 3 bases from V and 1 base from J; junction bases left unmatched: 8. Germline V gives CDR1 MNHEY, CDR2 SMNVEV (reference sequence). The CDR3 reads CASSFPPGTGVNYGYTF. In DNA form, the CDR3 reads TGTGCCAGCAGTTTCCCCCCCGGGACAGGGGTTAACTATGGCTACACCTTC.

This clonotype has a handful of counts. This chain links TRBV6-1 with TRBJ2-2; TRBD2 aligns across 11 bases. This CDR3 contains 19 residues. V trimming: 8 bases; J trimming: 0 bases; junction bases outside the gene matches: 14. CDR1 is MNHNS, CDR2 SASEGT, per germline. CDR3 nucleotide sequence: TGTGCCAGCCTTACATGGCTAGCGGGAGGTCAATCGAACACCGGGGAGCTGTTTTTT. It codes for CASLTWLAGGQSNTGELFF.

The chain uses TRBV12-3 or TRBV12-4 and TRBJ1-6; TRBD1 might be the D (6 bases). CDR3 length equals 14 residues. The V gene lost 3 bases and the J gene lost 6 bases, with 9 bases spanning the gap. The CDR3 region is CASSLDSLNSPLHF. The CDR3 DNA reads as TGTGCCAGCAGTTTGGACAGTCTTAATTCACCCCTCCACTTT.

This chain connects TRBV5-1 to TRBJ2-7, with 9 bases fitting TRBD2. Per germline, CDR1 SGHRS and CDR2 YFSETQ. The J segment lost 6 bases and the V segment lost 3 bases, leaving 7 bases of the junction unmatched. This CDR3 region has 14 residues. DNA for the CDR3: TGCGCCAGCAGCTCTGGGACTAGCACGGGCGAGCAGTACTTC. Translating it yields CASSSGTSTGEQYF. The full variable domain, with the rest looked up from reference TRBV5-1 and TRBJ2-7, is KAGVTQTPRYLIKTRGQQVTLSCSPISGHRSVSWYQQTPGQGLQFLFEYFSETQRNKGNFPGRFSGRQFSNSRSEMNVSTLELGDSALYLCASSSGTSTGEQYFGPGTRLTVT.

This clonotype was counted many times. The chain couples TRBV7-2 to TRBJ2-7; D may be TRBD2 (5 bases). The CDR3 length is 12 residues. Trimming removed 3 bases from V and 6 bases from J, with 9 bases in between. CDR1 SGHTA and CDR2 FQGNSA come from the germline V gene. The CDR3 is CASSFSRGEQYF. In DNA form, the CDR3 reads TGTGCCAGCAGCTTTAGTCGGGGCGAGCAGTACTTC.

This clonotype has at least ten counts. This chain links TRBV6-5 with TRBJ2-3; no clear D gene. CDR3 size: 13 residues. The ends were cut back, 4 bases at V and 6 bases at J, with 11 bases in the middle. Germline CDR1 is MNHEY and CDR2 is SVGAGI. CDR3 protein: CASSFYRSDTQYF. CDR3 nucleotide sequence: TGTGCCAGCAGTTTTTACCGATCCGATACGCAGTATTTT.